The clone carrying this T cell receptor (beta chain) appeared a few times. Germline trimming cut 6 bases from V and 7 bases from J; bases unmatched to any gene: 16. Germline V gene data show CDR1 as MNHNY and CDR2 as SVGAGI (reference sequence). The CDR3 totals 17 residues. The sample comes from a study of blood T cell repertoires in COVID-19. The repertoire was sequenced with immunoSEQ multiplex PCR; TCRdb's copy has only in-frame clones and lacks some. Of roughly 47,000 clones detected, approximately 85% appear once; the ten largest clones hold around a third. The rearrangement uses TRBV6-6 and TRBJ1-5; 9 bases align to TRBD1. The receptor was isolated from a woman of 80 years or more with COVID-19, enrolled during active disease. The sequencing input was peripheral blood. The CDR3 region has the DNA TGTGCCAGCAGCCGAACCCCGACAGGGGGGATCAACCAGCCCCAGCATTTT. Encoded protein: CASSRTPTGGINQPQHF.